The 9 T cell receptor beta chains below all came from one sample that was sequenced in a study of radiotherapy plus CTLA-4 blockade in lung cancer listed by TCRdb under 2018. The receptor library was made with the immunoSEQ multiplex PCR assay. Held by TCRdb, this immuneACCESS table contains in-frame sequences only and omits some clones. Under half of the omission traces to an unresolved V gene where checked; the cause of the rest is unknown. In this sample the table shows roughly 39,000 clones, 70% to 80% of which occur a single time. The ten largest clonotypes hold about 8.1% of the sample. The source material was peripheral blood, sampled from a patient treated with radiotherapy plus ipilimumab. The receptors derive from a human donor with non-small cell lung cancer who had stable disease on radiotherapy plus ipilimumab.

The chain couples TRBV11-1 to TRBJ2-5; perhaps TRBD2 as D (6 bases). Looked up from germline, CDR1 is SGHAT and CDR2 is FQDESV (reference sequence). Between the trimmed V and J ends, which lost 3 bases and 1 base, there was a span of 9 bases. This CDR3 comprises 14 residues. The CDR3 is CASSLGGLQETQYF. DNA for the CDR3: TGTGCCAGCAGCTTGGGGGGACTCCAAGAGACCCAGTACTTC.

The gene calls are TRBV29-1 and TRBJ2-1, with D possibly matching TRBD1 (7 bases). The CDR3 contains 13 residues. Trimming took off 3 bases at V and 8 bases at J, with 14 bases between the two ends. Germline V gives CDR1 SQVTM, CDR2 ANQGSEA. CDR3 bases: TGCAGCGTTGATCAGGGGGGCCGCGATGAGCAGTTCTTC. Translating gives CSVDQGGRDEQFF.

The V call is TRBV18, the J call TRBJ1-1; D call uncertain. CDR3 length equals 12 residues. Per germline, CDR1 KGHSH and CDR2 LQKENI. V was shortened by 3 bases and J by 10 bases, with 12 bases between the two germline ends. CDR3: CASSPGLDGAFF. In DNA form, the CDR3 reads TGTGCCAGCTCACCTGGACTCGACGGAGCTTTCTTT.

The chain joins TRBV5-1 to TRBJ1-4, with D unresolved. This CDR3 comprises 14 residues. V was shortened by 2 bases and J by 5 bases, with 10 bases between the two germline ends. CDR1 is SGHRS and CDR2 is YFSETQ in the germline V gene. The CDR3 region has the DNA TGCGCCAGCAGCTTAGCGCCGCTCAATGAAAAACTGTTTTTT. Translation gives CASSLAPLNEKLFF.

V usage is TRBV5-1 and J usage is TRBJ1-4; D is undetermined. V was clipped by 3 bases and J by 2 bases, with 5 bases between them. This CDR3 has 13 amino acids. CDR1 and CDR2 from the germline V gene are SGHRS and YFSETQ. In DNA form, the CDR3 reads TGCGCCAGCAGCTCCCAGACTAATGAAAAACTGTTTTTT. Protein product: CASSSQTNEKLFF. Full variable domain (missing parts from reference TRBV5-1 and TRBJ1-4): KAGVTQTPRYLIKTRGQQVTLSCSPISGHRSVSWYQQTPGQGLQFLFEYFSETQRNKGNFPGRFSGRQFSNSRSEMNVSTLELGDSALYLCASSSQTNEKLFFGSGTQLSVL.

This chain uses TRBV5-6 with TRBJ1-5; weak D call: TRBD1 (5 bases). Trimming took off 2 bases at V and 1 base at J, with 16 bases between the two ends. CDR3 size: 17 residues. In germline, CDR1 is SGHDT, CDR2 YYEEEE. CDR3 DNA sequence: TGTGCCAGCAGCTTTTACAGGTTATCGTCCAGCAATCAGCCCCAGCATTTT. Encoded protein: CASSFYRLSSSNQPQHF. The full variable domain, completed using reference TRBV5-6 and TRBJ1-5, is DAGVTQSPTHLIKTRGQQVTLRCSPKSGHDTVSWYQQALGQGPQFIFQYYEEEERQRGNFPDRFSGHQFPNYSSELNVNALLLGDSALYLCASSFYRLSSSNQPQHFGDGTRLSIL.

CDR3 sequence: CASSFNGGRETQYF. CDR3 nucleotide sequence: TGTGCCAGCAGCTTTAACGGAGGGAGAGAGACCCAGTACTTC. The rearrangement links TRBV7-3 to TRBJ2-5; possibly TRBD2 for D (6 bases). Trimming removed 3 bases at V and 4 bases at J, with 12 bases between. This CDR3 is built from 14 residues. The germline gives CDR1 SGHTA, CDR2 FQGTGA.

The V call is TRBV7-6, the J call TRBJ1-3, with a weak D call TRBD1 (5 bases). V was clipped by 3 bases and J by 0 bases, with 9 bases between them. Germline V gene data show CDR1 as SGHVS and CDR2 as FNYEAQ. CDR3 length equals 15 residues. DNA for the CDR3: TGTGCCAGCAGCTTGGGGGGTGCCTCTGGAAACACCATATATTTT. It encodes CASSLGGASGNTIYF.

The rearrangement joins TRBV29-1 to TRBJ2-5, with D perhaps TRBD2 (7 bases). Germline lookup yields CDR1 SQVTM and CDR2 ANQGSEA. V lost 6 bases and J lost 4, with 15 bases in between. There are 13 residues in the CDR3. The CDR3: CSVEGGPGETQYF. The CDR3 region has the DNA TGCAGCGTCGAGGGGGGGCCCGGAGAGACCCAGTACTTC. Complete variable domain (other parts from reference TRBV29-1 and TRBJ2-5): SAVISQKPSRDICQRGTSLTIQCQVDSQVTMMFWYRQQPGQSLTLIATANQGSEATYESGFVIDKFPISRPNLTFSTLTVSNMSPEDSSIYLCSVEGGPGETQYFGPGTRLLVL.